These 26 T cell receptor beta chains came from one sample sequenced in a study of blood T cells in healthy people across ages. Combining a sample-barcoded 5' primer with a J-beta primer mix, a second PCR ran for roughly 7 to 11 cycles. TCRdb reanalysed the 5' RACE reads using MiXCR and keeps one entry per CDR3 protein. This table has more than 650,000 distinct CDR3 sequences, approximately 21% appearing once. Sequenced sample: blood. The receptors shown here come from a man aged 70 or older in good health.

In its sample, this clonotype was seen a few times. The V gene is TRBV24-1, the J gene TRBJ2-7; 7 bases align to TRBD1. The germline V gene encodes CDR1 KGHDR and CDR2 SFDVKD. Trimming at V came to 9 bases and at J to 4 bases, leaving 26 bases not matched to a gene. CDR3 length equals 19 residues. CDR3 DNA: TGTGCCACCCTTCAGATTCCCGTTCCCCGGAGACAGGGATTTTACGAGCAGTACGTC. This codes for CATLQIPVPRRQGFYEQYV.

This clonotype was counted at least ten times. The chain has TRBV29-1 and TRBJ1-5, with D unclear. Deletions cut 0 bases from V and 6 bases from J, with 9 bases between. In germline, CDR1 is SQVTM, CDR2 ANQGSEA. The CDR3 runs 13 residues. CDR3 in DNA: TGCAGCGTTGAAGATGTCATAGGTCAGCCCCAGCATTTT. This translates into CSVEDVIGQPQHF.

This clonotype was observed a handful of times. The rearrangement links TRBV11-2 to TRBJ1-5; the D is unclear. The V gene lost 1 base and the J gene lost 4 bases, with 11 bases spanning the gap. CDR1 and CDR2 from the germline V gene are SGHAT and FQNNGV. The CDR3 has 15 amino acids. The CDR3 loop reads CASSLASGLNQPQHF. The CDR3 nucleotides are TGTGCCAGCAGCTTAGCCTCGGGCTTAAATCAGCCCCAGCATTTT. Full variable domain (outside the CDR3, taken from reference TRBV11-2 and TRBJ1-5): EAGVAQSPRYKIIEKRQSVAFWCNPISGHATLYWYQQILGQGPKLLIQFQNNGVVDDSQLPKDRFSAERLKGVDSTLKIQPAKLEDSAVYLCASSLASGLNQPQHFGDGTRLSIL.

The rearrangement uses TRBV7-3 and TRBJ2-5, with 9 positions matching TRBD2. The CDR3 loop spans 15 amino acids. The germline CDR1 and CDR2 sequences are SGHTA and FQGTGA. Losses at the gene ends were 5 bases for V and 3 bases for J; bases not matched to a gene: 7. The CDR3 DNA is TGTGCCAGCAGCCGAGGGGCTAGCGGGGAAGAGACCCAGTACTTC. Protein: CASSRGASGEETQYF.

The sample holds many counts of this clonotype. The V and J genes are TRBV30 and TRBJ2-1; TRBD1 matches 9 bases. From germline, CDR1 is GTSNPN and CDR2 SVGIG (reference sequence). CDR3 length: 13 amino acids. Unmatched junction bases numbered 10, after V lost 2 bases and J lost 14 bases. The CDR3 sequence is CAWSFPGQGDEFF. The CDR3 DNA follows: TGTGCCTGGAGTTTCCCGGGACAGGGTGATGAGTTCTTC. The full variable domain, in which reference TRBV30 and TRBJ2-1 provide the parts outside the CDR3, is SQTIHQWPATLVQPVGSPLSLECTVEGTSNPNLYWYRQAAGRGLQLLFYSVGIGQISSEVPQNLSASRPQDRQFILSSKKLLLSDSGFYLCAWSFPGQGDEFFGPGTRLTVL.

V and J are TRBV12-3 or TRBV12-4 and TRBJ1-2, with 7 bases identical to TRBD1. Trimming removed 2 bases from V and 6 bases from J; junction bases left unmatched: 9. The CDR3 has 15 amino acids. The CDR3 is CASSLYRGGRHGYTF. As DNA, the CDR3 is TGTGCCAGCAGTTTATACAGGGGCGGAAGGCATGGCTACACCTTC.

J is TRBJ2-3 and V is TRBV3-1; TRBD2 is a possible D gene (6 bases). With 1 base removed from V and 14 bases from J, the gap between germline ends came to 13 bases. From germline, CDR1 is LGHDT and CDR2 YNNKEL (reference sequence). This CDR3 region has 12 residues. The CDR3 nucleotides are TGTGCCAGCAGCCAAGGGACGCTAGCGAGGTATTTT. This translates into CASSQGTLARYF.

This clonotype occurred a few times. CDR3 loop: CASSSPQGVSLHF. The DNA for the CDR3 is TGTGCCAGCAGTTCCCCACAGGGGGTTTCCCTCCACTTT. V gene TRBV28 combines with J gene TRBJ1-6; 8 nucleotides agree with TRBD1. CDR3 length: 13 amino acids. The junction had 7 bases not matched to a gene; V was cut back by 4 bases and J by 14 bases. Per germline, CDR1 MDHEN and CDR2 SYDVKM.

This clonotype has just a few counts. The chain employs TRBV3-1 and TRBJ1-4; D is unclear. The CDR3 consists of 14 residues. The ends were cut back, 8 bases at V and 2 bases at J, with 12 bases in the middle. Germline assignment: CDR1 LGHDT and CDR2 YNNKEL (reference sequence). The CDR3 DNA is TGTGCCAGCTCTTGGGGAACGACTAATGAAAAACTGTTTTTT. Translation gives CASSWGTTNEKLFF.

The table lists this clonotype with a few counts. An end of the junction does not agree with germline; a read error may underlie this. The chain combines TRBV20-1 with TRBJ2-3; D unclear. The CDR3 contains 14 residues. Germline CDR1 is DFQATT and CDR2 is SNEGSKA (reference sequence). The CDR3 DNA reads as TGCAGTGCTGGAGATCCGGGCTCCCTAGATACGCAGTATTTT. It translates to CSAGDPGSLDTQYF.

The rearrangement links TRBV7-9 to TRBJ1-2; D not certain. V was trimmed by 4 bases and J by 6 bases, leaving 15 bases between them. From germline, CDR1 is SEHNR and CDR2 FQNEAQ (reference sequence). The CDR3 consists of 14 residues. The CDR3 region is CASSSFQENNGYTF. The CDR3 DNA reads TGTGCCAGCAGCTCCTTTCAGGAGAACAATGGCTACACCTTC.

This clonotype was observed a handful of times. J is TRBJ2-5 and V is TRBV20-1; 8 bases match TRBD2. Germline-derived CDR1 and CDR2 are DFQATT and SNEGSKA (reference sequence). CDR3 length equals 13 residues. V lost 6 bases, J lost 1 base, and 4 bases stayed unmatched. CDR3 coding DNA: TGCAGTGCCCCGAGCGGGGGCCAAGAGACCCAGTACTTC. It specifies CSAPSGGQETQYF.

V gene TRBV7-2 combines with J gene TRBJ2-3, with 13 nucleotides matching TRBD2. The V gene end was trimmed by 3 bases and the J gene end by 4 bases; junction bases not matched to a gene: 4. This CDR3 has 16 amino acids. Germline CDR1 is SGHTA and CDR2 is FQGNSA. CDR3 protein: CASSLKLAGGADTQYF. CDR3 coding DNA: TGTGCCAGCAGCTTGAAACTAGCGGGGGGGGCAGATACGCAGTATTTT.

Many counts were recorded for this clonotype. The V call is TRBV20-1, the J call TRBJ2-7; perhaps D is TRBD1 or TRBD2 (5 bases each). Germline V gives CDR1 DFQATT, CDR2 SNEGSKA (reference sequence). The CDR3 length is 11 residues. Trimming shortened V by 2 bases and J by 5 bases, and 7 bases separated the two germline ends. The CDR3 sequence: CSARLGDEQYF. In DNA, the CDR3 is TGCAGTGCTAGATTGGGGGACGAGCAGTACTTC.

This clonotype was seen only a few times. Being one base from a much bigger clone, this may be a read error. V is TRBV9 and J is TRBJ2-5, with D unresolved. Germline assignment: CDR1 SGDLS and CDR2 YYNGEE. The CDR3 length is 13 residues. Here the CDR3 DNA reads TGTGCCAGCAGCGTAGGCTTTCAAGAGACCCAGCACTTC. It specifies CASSVGFQETQHF.

The chain recombines TRBV7-2 with TRBJ2-5; D unresolved. Trimming cost V 4 bases and J 4 bases, with 10 bases left between them. The CDR3 contains 13 residues. CDR1 is SGHTA and CDR2 is FQGNSA in the germline V gene. The CDR3 loop reads CASSSGRRETQYF. CDR3 coding DNA: TGTGCCAGCAGCTCCGGTAGGAGAGAGACCCAGTACTTC.

This chain uses TRBV28 with TRBJ2-1; D might be TRBD2 (7 bases). CDR3 length equals 14 residues. The V end lost 6 bases, the J end lost 5 bases, and 14 bases lay between the germline ends. CDR1 and CDR2 (germline): MDHEN, SYDVKM. The chain's CDR3 is CASREGGGNNEQFF. In DNA form, the CDR3 reads TGTGCCAGCAGGGAGGGAGGGGGAAACAATGAGCAGTTCTTC.

To note about this clonotype: One junction end disagrees with the germline gene, perhaps due to a read error. The chain couples TRBV11-2 to TRBJ1-4; D ambiguous. CDR1 is SGHAT and CDR2 is FQNNGV in the germline V gene. The length of the CDR3 is 13 residues. The CDR3 DNA is TGTGCCAGCAGCTTTGTGGGGATTGAAAAACTGTTATTT. It is translated as CASSFVGIEKLLF.

This clonotype was observed a handful of times. The chain joins TRBV5-1 to TRBJ2-5, with D hard to call. This CDR3 is 15 amino acids long. Germline-derived CDR1 and CDR2 are SGHRS and YFSETQ. The V end was cut by 4 bases, the J end by 5 bases, with 18 bases between. CDR3 protein: CASSPFPVTYETQYF. The CDR3 coding sequence is TGCGCCAGCAGCCCCTTTCCGGTGACCTATGAGACCCAGTACTTC.

The V gene is TRBV5-1, the J gene TRBJ2-6; D not resolved. Looked up from germline, CDR1 is SGHRS and CDR2 is YFSETQ. V was shortened by 4 bases and J by 0 bases, with 17 bases between the two germline ends. This CDR3 is 18 amino acids long. The CDR3 loop reads CASSPRGGRTSGANVLTF. The DNA of the CDR3 is TGCGCCAGCAGCCCCAGAGGCGGTCGGACCTCTGGGGCCAACGTCCTGACTTTC.

The chain recombines TRBV29-1 with TRBJ2-3; D gene unclear. This CDR3 is 13 amino acids long. V lost 7 bases and J lost 0, with 11 bases in between. Germline V gene lookup returns CDR1 SQVTM and CDR2 ANQGSEA. The CDR3 region has the DNA TGCAGCGCCCGGCTGTCTAGCACAGATACGCAGTATTTT. As protein: CSARLSSTDTQYF.

The V call is TRBV12-3 or TRBV12-4, the J call TRBJ2-5; 7 bases are shared with TRBD1. The CDR3 runs to 13 residues. With V trimmed by 6 bases and J by 3 bases, 4 bases remained unmatched. The CDR3 nucleotides read TGTGCCAGCAGGACAGGGCGAAAAGAGACCCAGTACTTC. Its protein is CASRTGRKETQYF.

Many counts were recorded for this clonotype. This rearrangement joins TRBV5-1 to TRBJ1-6; TRBD1 aligns across 8 bases. The J segment lost 5 bases and the V segment lost 4 bases, leaving 2 bases of the junction unmatched. Germline loops: CDR1 SGHRS, CDR2 YFSETQ. The CDR3 consists of 14 residues. The CDR3 nucleotides read TGCGCCAGCAGCACGGACAGGGATAATTCACCCCTCCACTTT. Amino acid sequence: CASSTDRDNSPLHF.

This clonotype was detected a few times. The CDR3 reads CASSLSGTSYNEQFF. In DNA form, the CDR3 reads TGTGCCAGCAGCTTATCCGGTACCTCCTACAATGAGCAGTTCTTC. V is TRBV11-2 and J is TRBJ2-1, with D uncertain. V lost 2 bases to trimming and J lost 0 bases, with 8 bases between them. This CDR3 has 15 amino acids. Germline V gives CDR1 SGHAT, CDR2 FQNNGV. The complete variable domain, with remaining parts taken from reference TRBV11-2 and TRBJ2-1, reads EAGVAQSPRYKIIEKRQSVAFWCNPISGHATLYWYQQILGQGPKLLIQFQNNGVVDDSQLPKDRFSAERLKGVDSTLKIQPAKLEDSAVYLCASSLSGTSYNEQFFGPGTRLTVL.

This clonotype showed up just a few times. The rearrangement links TRBV4-1 to TRBJ2-1, with a tentative D call TRBD1 (8 bases). The germline CDR1 and CDR2 sequences are MGHRA and YSYEKL. Trimming took off 0 bases at V and 4 bases at J, with 13 bases between the two ends. This CDR3 is built from 16 residues. The CDR3 spells CASSQDTGGEYNEQFF. The CDR3 DNA follows: TGCGCCAGCAGCCAAGATACAGGGGGGGAATACAATGAGCAGTTCTTC.

The CDR3 loop reads CASSLVSTGTGTDTQYF. In DNA form, the CDR3 reads TGTGCCAGCAGCTTAGTTTCCACCGGGACAGGGACAGATACGCAGTATTTT. The V gene is TRBV7-2, the J gene TRBJ2-3, with 9 bases matching TRBD1. Germline V gene data show CDR1 as SGHTA and CDR2 as FQGNSA. J was trimmed by 3 bases and V by 1 base; bases with no gene match: 8. CDR3 size: 17 residues.